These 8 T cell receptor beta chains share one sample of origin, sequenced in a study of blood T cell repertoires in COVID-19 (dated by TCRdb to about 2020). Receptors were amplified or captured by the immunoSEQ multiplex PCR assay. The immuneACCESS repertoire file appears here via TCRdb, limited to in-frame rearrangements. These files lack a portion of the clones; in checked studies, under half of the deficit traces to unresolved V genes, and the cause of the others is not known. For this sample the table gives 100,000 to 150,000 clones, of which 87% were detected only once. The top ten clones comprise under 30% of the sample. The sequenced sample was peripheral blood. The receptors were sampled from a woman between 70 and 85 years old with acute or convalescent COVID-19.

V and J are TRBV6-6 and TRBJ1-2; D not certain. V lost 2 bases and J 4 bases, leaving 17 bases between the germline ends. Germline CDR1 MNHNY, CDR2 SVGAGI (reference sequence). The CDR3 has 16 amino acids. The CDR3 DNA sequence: TGTGCCAGCAGTTACGGCGCAGCCCAAACGGGCTATGGCTACACCTTC. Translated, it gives CASSYGAAQTGYGYTF.

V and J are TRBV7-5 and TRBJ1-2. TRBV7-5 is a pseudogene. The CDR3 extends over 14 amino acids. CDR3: CVRSLARGRYGYTF. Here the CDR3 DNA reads TGTGTCAGAAGCTTAGCGCGGGGCCGCTATGGCTACACCTTC.

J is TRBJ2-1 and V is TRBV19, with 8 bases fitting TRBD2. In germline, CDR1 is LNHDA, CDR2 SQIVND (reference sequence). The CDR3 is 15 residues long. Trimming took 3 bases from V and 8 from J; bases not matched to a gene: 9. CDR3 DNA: TGTGCCAGTAGTATGGGTCGGGGGGGCCTGGATGAGCAGTTCTTC. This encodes CASSMGRGGLDEQFF.

CDR3 DNA sequence: TGTGCCATCAGGGGAGGTGAAGGGCCGAATTCACCCCTCCACTTT. It codes for CAIRGGEGPNSPLHF. V and J are TRBV10-3 and TRBJ1-6; no clear D. The CDR3 spans 15 residues. Deletions cut 6 bases from V and 7 bases from J, with 16 bases between. Germline V gene lookup returns CDR1 ENHRY and CDR2 SYGVKD.

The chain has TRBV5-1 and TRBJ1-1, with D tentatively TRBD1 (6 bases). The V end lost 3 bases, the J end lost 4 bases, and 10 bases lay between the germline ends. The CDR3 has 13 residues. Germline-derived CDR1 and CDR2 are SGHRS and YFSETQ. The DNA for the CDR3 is TGCGCCAGCAGCTGGGGAGGGGGCACTGAAGCTTTCTTT. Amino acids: CASSWGGGTEAFF.

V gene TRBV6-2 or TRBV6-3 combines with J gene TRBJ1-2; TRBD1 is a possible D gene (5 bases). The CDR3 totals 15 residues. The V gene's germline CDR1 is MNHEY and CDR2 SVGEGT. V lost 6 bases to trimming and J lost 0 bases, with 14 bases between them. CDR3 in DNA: TGTGCCAGCAGCCCCCTCAGGGCACCTAACTATGGCTACACCTTC. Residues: CASSPLRAPNYGYTF.

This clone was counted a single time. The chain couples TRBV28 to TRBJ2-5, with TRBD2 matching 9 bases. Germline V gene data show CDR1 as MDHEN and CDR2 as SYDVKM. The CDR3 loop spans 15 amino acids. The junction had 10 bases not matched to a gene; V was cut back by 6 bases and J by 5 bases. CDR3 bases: TGTGCCAGCAGACGATCCGCGGGGGGGCGGGAGACCCAGTACTTC. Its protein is CASRRSAGGRETQYF.

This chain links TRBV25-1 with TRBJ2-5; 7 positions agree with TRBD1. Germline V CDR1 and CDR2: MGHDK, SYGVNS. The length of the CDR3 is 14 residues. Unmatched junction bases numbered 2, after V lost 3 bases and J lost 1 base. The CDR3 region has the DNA TGTGCCAGCAGTGACCGGGACAGCCAAGAGACCCAGTACTTC. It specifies CASSDRDSQETQYF.